The clone carrying this T cell receptor (beta chain) was recorded a few times. The entry originates in a study of T-cell reconstitution after alpha-beta-depleted transplantation in children. Unique molecular identifiers were used to barcode this TCRbeta library. Using its own MiXCR run on the PCR reads, TCRdb lists one record per CDR3 protein. Counted here are about 830,000 distinct CDR3 sequences, roughly 15% occurring once; the ten biggest clones make up 5%. This CDR3 is 11 amino acids long. Per the germline V gene, CDR1 is SEHNR and CDR2 is FQNEAQ (reference sequence). Sequencing was performed on PBMCs, mostly from graft donor cells, taken 360 days after TCRalphabeta/CD19-depleted stem cell transplant. This sequence originates from a male patient aged 10 to 17 who had a stem cell transplant for acute lymphoblastic leukemia, so the T cells may come from the graft donor. The chain combines TRBV7-9 with TRBJ2-7, with D uncertain. The CDR3 DNA reads TGTGCGTCGCGGCAGGCCGGTGAGCAGTACTTC. It is translated as CASRQAGEQYF.